These T cell receptor beta chains were read from a single sample in a study of OX40 agonist ivuxolimab in advanced cancers. Repertoires were generated with immunoSEQ multiplex PCR, while TCRdb's copy carries only in-frame clones and drops some. The data hold roughly 52,000 clones, with roughly four fifths observed a single time. Sequencing used CD4+ or CD8+ T cells sorted from blood, obtained in a trial of the OX40 agonist ivuxolimab. Every receptor here comes from an adult with an advanced solid tumor such as melanoma, head and neck, liver or kidney cancer. Both conserved end residues are part of each CDR3. Each record gives: V gene, clone size, J gene, D gene, CDR3 protein, CDR3 DNA. The D gene is left open where the match is weak. A row's size may be missing; if present it is once, few, many or a size class.

v_call: TRBV7-9; clone_size: .; j_call: TRBJ2-5; d_call: .; cdr3_aa: CASSSPSPGWETQYF; cdr3_nt: TGTGCCAGCAGCTCCCCCTCGCCAGGATGGGAGACCCAGTACTTC
v_call: TRBV18; clone_size: .; j_call: TRBJ2-1; d_call: .; cdr3_aa: CASSPRRQEGDNEQFF; cdr3_nt: TGTGCCAGCTCGCCAAGACGTCAGGAGGGTGACAATGAGCAGTTCTTC
v_call: TRBV2; clone_size: .; j_call: TRBJ2-3; d_call: .; cdr3_aa: CASSAKVWGAGDTQYF; cdr3_nt: TGTGCCAGCAGTGCCAAGGTTTGGGGGGCAGGAGATACGCAGTATTTT
v_call: TRBV11-2; clone_size: .; j_call: TRBJ2-1; d_call: TRBD2; cdr3_aa: CASSPLGLAGNEQFF; cdr3_nt: TGTGCCAGCAGCCCTCTAGGACTAGCGGGGAATGAGCAGTTCTTC
v_call: TRBV9; clone_size: .; j_call: TRBJ2-1; d_call: .; cdr3_aa: CASSRSSGYNEQFF; cdr3_nt: TGTGCCAGCAGCAGAAGCAGTGGCTACAATGAGCAGTTCTTC
v_call: TRBV28; clone_size: .; j_call: TRBJ2-4; d_call: TRBD2; cdr3_aa: CASSLTSGILLAKNIQYF; cdr3_nt: TGTGCCAGCAGTTTGACTAGCGGGATACTACTAGCCAAAAACATTCAGTACTTC
v_call: TRBV19; clone_size: once; j_call: TRBJ1-3; d_call: .; cdr3_aa: CASSVGLLSGNTIYF; cdr3_nt: TGTGCCAGTAGTGTCGGGTTGCTTTCTGGAAACACCATATATTTT
v_call: TRBV19; clone_size: .; j_call: TRBJ1-1; d_call: .; cdr3_aa: CASKVSSNTEAFF; cdr3_nt: TGTGCCAGTAAAGTTTCGAGTAACACTGAAGCTTTCTTT
v_call: TRBV19; clone_size: .; j_call: TRBJ1-1; d_call: .; cdr3_aa: CASSIRVRAEAFF; cdr3_nt: TGTGCCAGTAGTATAAGGGTGAGGGCTGAAGCTTTCTTT
v_call: TRBV5-1; clone_size: .; j_call: TRBJ1-6; d_call: TRBD1; cdr3_aa: CAIRRSVTGGEISPLHF; cdr3_nt: TGCGCCATAAGGCGGTCTGTCACAGGGGGGGAGATTTCACCCCTCCACTTT
v_call: TRBV28; clone_size: .; j_call: TRBJ2-1; d_call: TRBD2; cdr3_aa: CASSPSVAGRYNEQFF; cdr3_nt: TGTGCCAGCAGCCCGTCAGTAGCGGGACGGTACAATGAGCAGTTCTTC